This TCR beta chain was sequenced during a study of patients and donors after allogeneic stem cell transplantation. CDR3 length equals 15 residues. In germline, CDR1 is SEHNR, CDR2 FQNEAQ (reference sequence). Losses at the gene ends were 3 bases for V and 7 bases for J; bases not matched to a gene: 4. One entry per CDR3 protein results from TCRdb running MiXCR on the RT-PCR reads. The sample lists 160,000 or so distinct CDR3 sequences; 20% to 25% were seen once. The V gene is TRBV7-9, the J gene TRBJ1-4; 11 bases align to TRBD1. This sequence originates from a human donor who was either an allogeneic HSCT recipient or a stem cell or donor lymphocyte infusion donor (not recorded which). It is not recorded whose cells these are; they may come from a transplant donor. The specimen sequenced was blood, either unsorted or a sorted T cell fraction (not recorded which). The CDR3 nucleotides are TGTGCCAGCAGCTTTGGACAGGGGGCGTCTGAAAAACTGTTTTTT. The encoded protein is CASSFGQGASEKLFF.